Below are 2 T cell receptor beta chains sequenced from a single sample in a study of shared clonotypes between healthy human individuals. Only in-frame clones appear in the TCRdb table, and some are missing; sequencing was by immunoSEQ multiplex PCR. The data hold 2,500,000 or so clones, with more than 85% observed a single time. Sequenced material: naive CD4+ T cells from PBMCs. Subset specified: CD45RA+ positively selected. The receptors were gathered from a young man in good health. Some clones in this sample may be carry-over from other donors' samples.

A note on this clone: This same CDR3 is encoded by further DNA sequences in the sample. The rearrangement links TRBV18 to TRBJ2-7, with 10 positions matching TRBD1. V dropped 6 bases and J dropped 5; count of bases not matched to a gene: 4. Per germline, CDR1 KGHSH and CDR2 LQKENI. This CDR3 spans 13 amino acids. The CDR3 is CASSPTGGDEQYF. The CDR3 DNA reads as TGTGCCAGCTCTCCGACAGGGGGCGACGAGCAGTACTTC.

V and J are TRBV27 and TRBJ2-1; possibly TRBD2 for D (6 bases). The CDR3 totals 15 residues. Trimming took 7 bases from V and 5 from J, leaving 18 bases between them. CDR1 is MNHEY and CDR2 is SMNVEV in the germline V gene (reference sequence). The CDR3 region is CASIPGLNFNNEQFF. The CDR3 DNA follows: TGTGCCAGCATTCCGGGACTCAATTTCAACAATGAGCAGTTCTTC.